This record covers a single TCR beta chain. What it recognizes is unknown. This entry belongs to a study of cytomegalovirus exposure and HLA in healthy donors. Germline CDR1 and CDR2: MDHEN and SYDVKM. The junction had 7 bases not matched to a gene; V was cut back by 2 bases and J by 7 bases. The CDR3 contains 15 residues. Study-level results: Rarity held for most TCR sequences, but there were some public TCRs that occurred in many donors.

Some clones are missing from TCRdb's copy, which holds only in-frame ones; the method was immunoSEQ multiplex PCR. The sample records about 50,000 clones, approximately 94% being singletons. The V gene is TRBV28, the J gene TRBJ1-2; 10 bases agree with TRBD1. The receptor's source is a man in his late teens or twenties in good health and CMV-seronegative. The sequencing sample was made of PBMCs. CDR3 in amino acids: CASSLPTGGSPGYTF. The DNA of the CDR3 is TGTGCCAGCAGTTTACCGACAGGGGGCTCCCCTGGCTACACCTTC.